Shown below are 3 T cell receptor beta chains from a single sample sequenced in a study of T cell changes during pregnancy in multiple sclerosis. Method: immunoSEQ multiplex PCR; TCRdb's copy keeps in-frame clones and lacks some. The sample has about 75,000 clones, about nine tenths seen once. This specimen was CD4+ T cells from peripheral blood mononuclear cells, taken before pregnancy. Receptor source: a female donor with multiple sclerosis, enrolled in a pregnancy study.

This clone appeared a single time. The V call is TRBV28, the J call TRBJ1-6; D may be TRBD1 (6 bases). Germline CDR1 is MDHEN and CDR2 is SYDVKM. Trimming pared 7 bases from V and 0 bases from J, leaving 25 bases between. CDR3 length equals 20 residues. DNA of the CDR3: TGTGCCAGCACCAACGTAGCCCAGGGGACCCTGAGCTCCTATAATTCACCCCTCCACTTT. This translates into CASTNVAQGTLSSYNSPLHF.

This clone was counted a single time. The chain combines TRBV7-2 with TRBJ2-3; D might be TRBD2 (5 bases). The germline V gene encodes CDR1 SGHTA and CDR2 FQGNSA. V lost 7 bases to trimming and J lost 0 bases, with 11 bases between them. The CDR3 runs 14 residues. The CDR3 DNA reads TGTGCCAGCAAGGTCAGAGGGAGCACAGATACGCAGTATTTT. Encoded protein: CASKVRGSTDTQYF.

The V and J genes are TRBV5-1 and TRBJ2-7; 9 bases match TRBD1. J gave up 3 bases and V 0 bases, and 1 base lay outside the gene matches. CDR1 and CDR2 (germline): SGHRS, YFSETQ. CDR3 length: 14 residues. The CDR3 protein is CASSLGDRVYEQYF. The CDR3 DNA reads TGCGCCAGCAGCTTGGGGGACAGGGTCTACGAGCAGTACTTC. The complete variable domain, with remaining parts taken from reference TRBV5-1 and TRBJ2-7, reads KAGVTQTPRYLIKTRGQQVTLSCSPISGHRSVSWYQQTPGQGLQFLFEYFSETQRNKGNFPGRFSGRQFSNSRSEMNVSTLELGDSALYLCASSLGDRVYEQYFGPGTRLTVT.